These T cell receptor beta chains were read from a single sample in a study of memory CD4+ T cells and cytomegalovirus serostatus. TCRdb's copy holds only in-frame clones and misses some; the assay was immunoSEQ multiplex PCR. The table lists 52,000 or so clones, 70% to 80% of them singletons. Sequencing was carried out using memory CD4+ T cells from blood. These receptors originate from an adult in good health and CMV-seronegative. CDR3s include the opening cysteine and the closing phenylalanine or tryptophan. The D gene is left open where the match is weak. Clone size appears in some rows only: once, few, many, or a class for an expanded clone.

j_call d_call cdr3_length clone_size v_call cdr3_nt cdr3_aa
TRBJ2-3 . 14 . TRBV18 TGTGCCAGCCGACGGGACGGATACACAGATACGCAGTATTTT CASRRDGYTDTQYF
TRBJ2-7 TRBD1 16 . TRBV9 TGTGCCAGCAGCGTAGATTTAACAGGGGGTTCGTACGAGCAGTACTTC CASSVDLTGGSYEQYF
TRBJ1-1 . 14 once TRBV27 TGTGCCAGGTGGCGACGGATAATGAACACTGAAGCTTTCTTT CARWRRIMNTEAFF
TRBJ2-1 . 14 few TRBV7-9 TGTGCCAGCAGCTACGCCGGCGGGGTAAATGAGCAGTTCTTC CASSYAGGVNEQFF
TRBJ2-1 TRBD1 15 once TRBV11-3 TGTGCCAGCAGCTTGGGACAGGGGGATTACAATGAGCAGTTCTTC CASSLGQGDYNEQFF
TRBJ1-1 . 13 . TRBV6-1 TGTGCCAGCAGTAAAGACCCGAAGCGACCGGCTTTCTTT CASSKDPKRPAFF
TRBJ1-2 . 11 . TRBV29-1 TGCAGCGTTGTCCCGACTTATGGCTACACCTTC CSVVPTYGYTF
TRBJ1-2 . 13 . TRBV7-2 TGTGCCAGCAGCCCGGACATTTACTATGGCTACACCTTC CASSPDIYYGYTF
TRBJ2-2 TRBD2 16 . TRBV7-2 TGTGCCAGCAGCTTAGGTAGCGGGAATCGGGGCGGGGAGCTGTTTTTT CASSLGSGNRGGELFF
TRBJ1-2 TRBD1 16 . TRBV7-2 TGTGCCAGCAGCTTAGCGTCCGGCAGGGGGGTAGATGGCTACACCTTC CASSLASGRGVDGYTF
TRBJ2-1 . 13 . TRBV29-1 TGCAGCGTTGCTGGGCAGGGTCAATATGAGCAGTTCTTC CSVAGQGQYEQFF